Below are 9 T cell receptor beta chains sequenced from a single sample in a study of cytomegalovirus exposure and HLA in healthy donors. Both 60 Vbeta primers and 13 Jbeta primers went into the PCR. Measured with immunoSEQ multiplex PCR; TCRdb has only the in-frame clones, and not every one. The sample lists more than 95,000 clones, roughly 78% occurring once. The sample comprised PBMCs. These receptors all come from a woman aged 40-49 years in good health and CMV-seronegative.

The chain has TRBV18 and TRBJ2-7; 12 bases line up with TRBD1. Germline V gene sequence: CDR1 KGHSH, CDR2 LQKENI. This CDR3 spans 14 amino acids. Trimming removed 5 bases from V and 9 bases from J; junction bases left unmatched: 8. CDR3 in DNA: TGTGCCAGCTCAGCCGGGACAGGGGGCCTAGGGCAGTACTTC. It yields the protein CASSAGTGGLGQYF.

The chain employs TRBV6-4 and TRBJ2-1, with TRBD2 matching over 8 bases. Germline V lookup: CDR1 MRHNA, CDR2 SNTAGT. This CDR3 region has 15 residues. V was pared by 3 bases and J by 2 bases, with 3 bases of the junction left unmatched. The CDR3 coding sequence is TGTGCCAGCAGTGAAAGCGGGAGACCCTACAATGAGCAGTTCTTC. This translates into CASSESGRPYNEQFF.

This chain links TRBV9 with TRBJ2-3; the D is unclear. Deletions cut 2 bases from V and 5 bases from J, with 3 bases between. The CDR3 has 11 residues. Germline CDR1 SGDLS, CDR2 YYNGEE. CDR3: CASSVGDTQYF. CDR3 nucleotides: TGTGCCAGCAGCGTCGGAGATACGCAGTATTTT. Supplemented by reference TRBV9 and TRBJ2-3, the full variable domain reads DSGVTQTPKHLITATGQRVTLRCSPRSGDLSVYWYQQSLDQGLQFLIQYYNGEERAKGNILERFSAQQFPDLHSELNLSSLELGDSALYFCASSVGDTQYFGPGTRLTVL.

V is TRBV6-1 and J is TRBJ2-3, with 11 bases fitting TRBD2. J was trimmed by 1 base and V by 4 bases; bases with no gene match: 1. The CDR3 totals 15 residues. Germline CDR1 MNHNS, CDR2 SASEGT. This CDR3 is CASSGGLAGTDTQYF. CDR3 DNA sequence: TGTGCCAGCAGTGGGGGACTAGCGGGCACAGATACGCAGTATTTT.

This clone has just a few counts. The sample has other DNA sequences that encode this CDR3 too. The chain couples TRBV15 to TRBJ2-7; 11 nucleotides agree with TRBD1. After removal of 6 bases from V and 1 base from J, the junction contained 2 bases not matched to a gene. This CDR3 comprises 14 residues. The V gene's germline CDR1 is LNHNV and CDR2 YYDKDF (reference sequence). The CDR3: CATSRDRGSYEQYF. CDR3 bases: TGTGCCACCAGTCGGGACAGGGGGTCCTACGAGCAGTACTTC.

CDR3 DNA: TGTGCCAGTACGCAGTACCCTACTACAGGGGAGCAGTTCTTC. Encoded protein: CASTQYPTTGEQFF. This chain joins TRBV19 and TRBJ2-1; D is perhaps TRBD1 (6 bases). The germline V gene encodes CDR1 LNHDA and CDR2 SQIVND (reference sequence). The CDR3 sequence is 14 residues long. V shed 7 bases and J shed 10 bases, with 20 bases lying between them.

In DNA form, the CDR3 reads TGTGCCAGCAGCTTGGTTGGGCTCTCCTACGAGCAGTACTTC. This gives the protein CASSLVGLSYEQYF. This chain joins TRBV5-8 and TRBJ2-7; D remains unclear. The CDR3 consists of 14 residues. The V gene lost 0 bases and the J gene lost 0 bases, with 7 bases spanning the gap. Germline V gene data show CDR1 as SGHTS and CDR2 as YDEGEE.

The chain combines TRBV18 with TRBJ1-1, with D perhaps TRBD1 (6 bases). The germline V gene encodes CDR1 KGHSH and CDR2 LQKENI. V lost 5 bases and J lost 2, with 9 bases in between. The length of the CDR3 is 13 residues. CDR3 in DNA: TGTGCCAGCTCAGGACAGAAAAACACTGAAGCTTTCTTT. It specifies CASSGQKNTEAFF.

This chain links TRBV19 with TRBJ1-1, with 9 bases aligning to TRBD1. This CDR3 has 14 residues. The germline V gene has CDR1 LNHDA and CDR2 SQIVND (reference sequence). With V trimmed by 6 bases and J by 1 base, 3 bases remained unmatched. CDR3 residues: CASSRTGANTEAFF. CDR3 DNA: TGTGCCAGTAGCCGGACAGGGGCGAACACTGAAGCTTTCTTT.